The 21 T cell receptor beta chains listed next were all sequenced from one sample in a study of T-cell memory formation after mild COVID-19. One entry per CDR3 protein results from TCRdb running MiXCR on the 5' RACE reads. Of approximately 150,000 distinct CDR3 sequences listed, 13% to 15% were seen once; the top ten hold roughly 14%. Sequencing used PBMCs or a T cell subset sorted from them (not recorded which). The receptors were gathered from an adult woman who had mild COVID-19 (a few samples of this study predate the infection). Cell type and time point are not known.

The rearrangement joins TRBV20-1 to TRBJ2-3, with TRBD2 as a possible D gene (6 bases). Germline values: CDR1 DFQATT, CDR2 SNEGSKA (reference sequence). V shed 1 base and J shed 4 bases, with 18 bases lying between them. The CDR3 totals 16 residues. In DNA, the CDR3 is TGCAGTGCTAGAGTCCCTGCGGGAATAGCATCAGATACGCAGTATTTT. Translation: CSARVPAGIASDTQYF.

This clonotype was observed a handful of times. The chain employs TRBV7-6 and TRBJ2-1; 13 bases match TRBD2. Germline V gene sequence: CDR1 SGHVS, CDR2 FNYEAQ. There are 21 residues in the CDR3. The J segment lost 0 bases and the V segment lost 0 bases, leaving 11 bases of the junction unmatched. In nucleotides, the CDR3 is TGTGCCAGCAGCTTAGCCCCGAGACTAGCGGGAGGCAGTAGCTCCTACAATGAGCAGTTCTTC. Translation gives CASSLAPRLAGGSSSYNEQFF.

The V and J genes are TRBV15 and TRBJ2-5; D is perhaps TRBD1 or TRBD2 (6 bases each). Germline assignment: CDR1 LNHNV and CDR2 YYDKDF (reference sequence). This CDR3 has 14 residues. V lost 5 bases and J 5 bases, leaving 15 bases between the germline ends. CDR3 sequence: CATSSEGGRETQYF. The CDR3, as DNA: TGTGCCACCAGCTCCGAAGGGGGGCGGGAGACCCAGTACTTC.

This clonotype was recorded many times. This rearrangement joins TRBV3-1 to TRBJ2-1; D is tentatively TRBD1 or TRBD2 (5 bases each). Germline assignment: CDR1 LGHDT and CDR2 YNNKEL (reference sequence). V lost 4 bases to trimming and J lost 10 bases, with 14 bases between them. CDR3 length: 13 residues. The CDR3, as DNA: TGTGCCAGCAGCCTGGGTGTCGGGGACGAGCAGTTCTTC. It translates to CASSLGVGDEQFF.

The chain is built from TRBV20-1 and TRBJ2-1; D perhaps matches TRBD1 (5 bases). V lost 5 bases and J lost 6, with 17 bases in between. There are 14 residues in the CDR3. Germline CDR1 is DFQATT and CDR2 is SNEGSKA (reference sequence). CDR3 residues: CSAGRLGVSNEQFF. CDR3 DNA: TGCAGTGCTGGCCGGCTAGGGGTGTCCAATGAGCAGTTCTTC.

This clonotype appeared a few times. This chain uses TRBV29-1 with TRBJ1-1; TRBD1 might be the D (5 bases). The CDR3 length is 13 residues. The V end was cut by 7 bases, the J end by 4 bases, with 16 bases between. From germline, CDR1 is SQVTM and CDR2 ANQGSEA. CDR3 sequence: CSGAGGGVTEAFF. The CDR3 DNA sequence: TGCAGCGGCGCGGGGGGAGGTGTCACTGAAGCTTTCTTT.

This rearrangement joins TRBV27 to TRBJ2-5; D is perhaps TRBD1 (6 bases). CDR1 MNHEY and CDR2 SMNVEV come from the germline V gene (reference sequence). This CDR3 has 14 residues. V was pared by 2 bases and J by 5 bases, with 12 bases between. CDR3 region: CASSLQGLGETQYF. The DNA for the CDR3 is TGTGCCAGCAGTTTACAGGGGTTAGGGGAGACCCAGTACTTC.

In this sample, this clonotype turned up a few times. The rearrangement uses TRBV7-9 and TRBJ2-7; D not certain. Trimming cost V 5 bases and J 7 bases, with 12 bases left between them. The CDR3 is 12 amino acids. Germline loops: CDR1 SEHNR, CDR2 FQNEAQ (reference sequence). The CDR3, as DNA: TGTGCCAGCAGCCGGACGACCTGGGAGCAGTACTTC. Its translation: CASSRTTWEQYF.

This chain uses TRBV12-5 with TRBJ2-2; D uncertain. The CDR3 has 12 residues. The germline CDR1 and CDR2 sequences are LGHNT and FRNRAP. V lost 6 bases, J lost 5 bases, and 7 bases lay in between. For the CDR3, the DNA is TGTGCTAGTGGGTATGAAACCGGGGAGCTGTTTTTT. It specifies CASGYETGELFF.

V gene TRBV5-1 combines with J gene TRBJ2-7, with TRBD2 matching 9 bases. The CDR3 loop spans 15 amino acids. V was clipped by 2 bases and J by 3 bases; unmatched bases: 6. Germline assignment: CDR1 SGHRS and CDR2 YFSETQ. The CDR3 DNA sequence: TGCGCCAGCAGCTTCGTTAGCGGGGGAGACTACGAGCAGTACTTC. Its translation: CASSFVSGGDYEQYF.

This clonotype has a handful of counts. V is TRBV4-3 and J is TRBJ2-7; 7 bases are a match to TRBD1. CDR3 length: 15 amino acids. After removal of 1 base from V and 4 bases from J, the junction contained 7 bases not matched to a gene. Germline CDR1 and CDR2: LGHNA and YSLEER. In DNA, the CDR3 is TGCGCCAGCAGCCAAGGGACAGGCTCCACGTACGAGCAGTACTTC. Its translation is CASSQGTGSTYEQYF.

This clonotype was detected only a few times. CDR3 nucleotide sequence: TGTGCCAGCAGCTTTACCACTAGCGGATTCCAAGAGACCCAGTACTTC. Translation gives CASSFTTSGFQETQYF. The V call is TRBV7-9, the J call TRBJ2-5, with 8 bases fitting TRBD2. Germline CDR1 and CDR2: SEHNR and FQNEAQ (reference sequence). Losses at the gene ends were 3 bases for V and 1 base for J; bases not matched to a gene: 7. CDR3 length: 16 amino acids.

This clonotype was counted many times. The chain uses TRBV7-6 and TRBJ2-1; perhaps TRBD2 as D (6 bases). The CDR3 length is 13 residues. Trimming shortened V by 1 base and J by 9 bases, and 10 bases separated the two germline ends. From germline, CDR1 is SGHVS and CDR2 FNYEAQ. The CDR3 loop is CASSLVLASEQFF. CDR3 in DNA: TGTGCCAGCAGCTTAGTCCTAGCGAGTGAGCAGTTCTTC.

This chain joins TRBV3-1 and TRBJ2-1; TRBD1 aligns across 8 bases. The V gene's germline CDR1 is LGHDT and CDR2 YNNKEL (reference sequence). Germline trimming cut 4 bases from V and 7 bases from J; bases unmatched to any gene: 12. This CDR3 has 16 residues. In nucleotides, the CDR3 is TGTGCCAGCAGCCCAGCCCCAGGGGGCCTATCGAATGAGCAGTTCTTC. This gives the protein CASSPAPGGLSNEQFF.

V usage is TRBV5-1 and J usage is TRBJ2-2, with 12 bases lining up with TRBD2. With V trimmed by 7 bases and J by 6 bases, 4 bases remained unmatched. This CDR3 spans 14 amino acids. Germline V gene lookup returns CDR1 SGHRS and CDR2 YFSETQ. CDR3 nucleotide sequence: TGCGCCAGCTCCGGACTAGCGGGATCCGGGGAGCTGTTTTTT. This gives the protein CASSGLAGSGELFF.

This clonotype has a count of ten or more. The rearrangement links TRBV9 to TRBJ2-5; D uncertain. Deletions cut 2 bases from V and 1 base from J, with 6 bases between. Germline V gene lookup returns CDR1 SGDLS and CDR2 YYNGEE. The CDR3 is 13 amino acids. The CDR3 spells CASSVYSQETQYF. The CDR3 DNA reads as TGTGCCAGCAGCGTCTATAGCCAAGAGACCCAGTACTTC.

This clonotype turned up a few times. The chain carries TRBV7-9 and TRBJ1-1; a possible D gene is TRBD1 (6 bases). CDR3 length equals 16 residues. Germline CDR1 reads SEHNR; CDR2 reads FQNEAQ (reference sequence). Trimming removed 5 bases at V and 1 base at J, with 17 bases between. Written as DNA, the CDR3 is TGTGCCAGCAGCCCTCCGCGGCGGGGGCCGAACACTGAAGCTTTCTTT. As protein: CASSPPRRGPNTEAFF.

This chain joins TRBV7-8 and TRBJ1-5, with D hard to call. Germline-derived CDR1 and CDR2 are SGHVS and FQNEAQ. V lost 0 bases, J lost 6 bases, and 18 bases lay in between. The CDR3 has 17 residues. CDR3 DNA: TGTGCCAGCAGCTTAGCGCAAGGAGAGGGCCCTAGTCAGCCCCAGCATTTT. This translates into CASSLAQGEGPSQPQHF.

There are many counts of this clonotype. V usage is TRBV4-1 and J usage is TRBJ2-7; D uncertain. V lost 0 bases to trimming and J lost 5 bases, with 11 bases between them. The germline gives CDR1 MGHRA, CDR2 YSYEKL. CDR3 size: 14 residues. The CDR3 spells CASSQDFWAHEQYF. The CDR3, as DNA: TGCGCCAGCAGCCAAGATTTTTGGGCCCACGAGCAGTACTTC.

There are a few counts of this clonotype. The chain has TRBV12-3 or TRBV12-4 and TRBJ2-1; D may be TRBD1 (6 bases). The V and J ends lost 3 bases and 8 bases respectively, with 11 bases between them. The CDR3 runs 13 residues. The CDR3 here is CASSLGADDEQFF. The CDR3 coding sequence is TGTGCCAGCAGTTTGGGGGCCGACGATGAGCAGTTCTTC.

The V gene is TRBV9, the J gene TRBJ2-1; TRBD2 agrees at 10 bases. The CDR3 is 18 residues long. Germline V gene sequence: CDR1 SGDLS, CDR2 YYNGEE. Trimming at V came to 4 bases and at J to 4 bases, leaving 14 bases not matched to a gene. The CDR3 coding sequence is TGTGCCAGCAGCCGCCCCCTGGGGAGGACTAGCGGATACAATGAGCAGTTCTTC. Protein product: CASSRPLGRTSGYNEQFF.